This TCR beta chain was identified during a study of blood T cells in healthy people across ages. Study observations and caveats: Naive T cell percentage and TCR beta diversity correlated strongly.

Together with a sample-barcoded 5' primer, a J-beta primer mix was included in a second PCR lasting about 7 to 12 cycles. From the 5' RACE reads, TCRdb called clonotypes with MiXCR, one entry per CDR3 protein. The sample holds around 580,000 distinct CDR3 sequences; 40% to 50% are singletons and the top ten take about 26%. The CDR3 is 18 residues long. The germline V gene encodes CDR1 MNHEY and CDR2 SVGAGI. V was clipped by 4 bases and J by 10 bases, with 26 bases between them. This clonotype was recorded a few times. What it binds is not known. Specimen: blood. This sequence joins TRBV6-5 and TRBJ1-6, with a weak D call TRBD1 (5 bases). The TCR comes from a man older than 75 in good health. DNA of the CDR3: TGTGCCAGCAGTTTGGCAGGGACCGACGGCGGGTTTGGGTCACCCCTCCACTTT. Amino acids: CASSLAGTDGGFGSPLHF.